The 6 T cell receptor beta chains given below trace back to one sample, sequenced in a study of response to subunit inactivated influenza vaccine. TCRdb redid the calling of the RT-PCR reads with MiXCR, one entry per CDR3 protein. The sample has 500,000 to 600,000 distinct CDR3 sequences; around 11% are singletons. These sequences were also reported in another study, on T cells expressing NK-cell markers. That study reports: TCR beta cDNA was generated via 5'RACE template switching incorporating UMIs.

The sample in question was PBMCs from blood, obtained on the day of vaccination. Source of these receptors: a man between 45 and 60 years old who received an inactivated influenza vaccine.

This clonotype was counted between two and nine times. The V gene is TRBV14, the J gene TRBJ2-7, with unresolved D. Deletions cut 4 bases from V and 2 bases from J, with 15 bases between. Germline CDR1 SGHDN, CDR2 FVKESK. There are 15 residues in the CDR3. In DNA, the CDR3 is TGTGCCAGCAGCCTTGCGGCTGGCCGTACCTACGAGCAGTACTTC. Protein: CASSLAAGRTYEQYF.

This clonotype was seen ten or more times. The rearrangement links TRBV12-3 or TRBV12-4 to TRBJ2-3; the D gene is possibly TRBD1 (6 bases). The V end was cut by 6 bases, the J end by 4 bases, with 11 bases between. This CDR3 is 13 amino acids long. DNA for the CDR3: TGTGCCAGCAGAAGGTCAGGGGCAGATACGCAGTATTTT. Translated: CASRRSGADTQYF.

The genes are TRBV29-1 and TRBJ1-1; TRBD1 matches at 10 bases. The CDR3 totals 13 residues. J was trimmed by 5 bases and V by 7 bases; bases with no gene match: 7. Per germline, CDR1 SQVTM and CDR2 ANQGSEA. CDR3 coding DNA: TGCAGCGGCGTAGGGACAGGGGTTACTGAAGCTTTCTTT. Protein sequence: CSGVGTGVTEAFF.

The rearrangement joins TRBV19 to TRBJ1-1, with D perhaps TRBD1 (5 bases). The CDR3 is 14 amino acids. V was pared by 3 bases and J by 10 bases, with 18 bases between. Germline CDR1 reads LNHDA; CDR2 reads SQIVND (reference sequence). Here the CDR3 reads CASSIEGIGVRAFF. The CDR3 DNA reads TGTGCCAGTAGTATTGAGGGAATAGGGGTTCGAGCTTTCTTT.

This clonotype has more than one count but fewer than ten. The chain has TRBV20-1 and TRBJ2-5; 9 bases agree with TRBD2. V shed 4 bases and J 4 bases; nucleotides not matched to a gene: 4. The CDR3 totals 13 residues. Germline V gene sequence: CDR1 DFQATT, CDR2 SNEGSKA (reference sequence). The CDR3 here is CSAKVAGVETQYF. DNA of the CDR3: TGCAGTGCTAAGGTAGCGGGAGTAGAGACCCAGTACTTC.

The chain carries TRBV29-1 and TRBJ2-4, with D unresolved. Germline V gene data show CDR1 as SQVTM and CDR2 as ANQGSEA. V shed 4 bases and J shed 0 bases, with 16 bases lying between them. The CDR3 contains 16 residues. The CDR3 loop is CSVVPQLGRAKNIQYF. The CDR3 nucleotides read TGCAGCGTTGTCCCTCAGCTTGGGCGAGCCAAAAACATTCAGTACTTC.